Each of the 8 T cell receptor beta chains below was sequenced from the same sample in a study of blood T cell repertoires in COVID-19. Measured with immunoSEQ multiplex PCR; TCRdb has only the in-frame clones, and not every one. The repertoire holds roughly 250,000 clones, around nine tenths seen once, with approximately 1.9% in the top ten. Sequencing input: PBMCs or T cells enriched from blood (not recorded which). The receptors were gathered from a young woman who had recovered from COVID-19.

CDR3 region: CAITDRAHGNQPQHF. The CDR3 nucleotides are TGTGCCATTACGGACAGGGCGCATGGCAATCAGCCCCAGCATTTT. The V and J genes are TRBV28 and TRBJ1-5; 8 bases are shared with TRBD1. Trimming cost V 10 bases and J 2 bases; bases outside gene matches: 10. Per germline, CDR1 MDHEN and CDR2 SYDVKM. There are 15 residues in the CDR3. Full variable domain (outside the CDR3, taken from reference TRBV28 and TRBJ1-5): DVKVTQSSRYLVKRTGEKVFLECVQDMDHENMFWYRQDPGLGLRLIYFSYDVKMKEKGDIPEGYSVSREKKERFSLILESASTNQTSMYLCAITDRAHGNQPQHFGDGTRLSIL.

The rearrangement joins TRBV2 to TRBJ2-5; D is unclear. The V gene lost 2 bases and the J gene lost 1 base, with 5 bases spanning the gap. The CDR3 spans 13 residues. Germline CDR1 reads SNHLY; CDR2 reads FYNNEI. The CDR3 bases are TGTGCCAGCAGTGAACAGATCCAAGAGACCCAGTACTTC. As protein: CASSEQIQETQYF.

The J gene is TRBJ1-3, the V gene TRBV5-8, with D hard to call. V lost 0 bases and J 4 bases, leaving 8 bases between the germline ends. Germline CDR1 is SGHTS and CDR2 is YDEGEE. The CDR3 spans 14 residues. DNA for the CDR3: TGTGCCAGCAGCTTGGGTCCGGTCGGAAACACCATATATTTT. Its translation is CASSLGPVGNTIYF.

The V gene is TRBV28, the J gene TRBJ1-1; D not resolved. V was trimmed by 6 bases and J by 2 bases, leaving 16 bases between them. The length of the CDR3 is 15 residues. CDR1 and CDR2 from the germline V gene are MDHEN and SYDVKM. In DNA, the CDR3 is TGTGCCAGCAGCTCCGGGTCCCTCCATAACACTGAAGCTTTCTTT. It encodes CASSSGSLHNTEAFF. Filled out from reference TRBV28 and TRBJ1-1, the complete variable domain reads DVKVTQSSRYLVKRTGEKVFLECVQDMDHENMFWYRQDPGLGLRLIYFSYDVKMKEKGDIPEGYSVSREKKERFSLILESASTNQTSMYLCASSSGSLHNTEAFFGQGTRLTVV.

The chain recombines TRBV7-2 with TRBJ2-2; a possible D gene is TRBD1 (7 bases). The germline CDR1 and CDR2 sequences are SGHTA and FQGNSA. Between the trimmed V and J ends, which lost 3 bases and 6 bases, there was a span of 14 bases. The CDR3 totals 15 residues. This chain's CDR3 is CASSLSGGGSGELFF. The CDR3 nucleotides are TGTGCCAGCAGCTTGTCAGGGGGAGGTTCCGGGGAGCTGTTTTTT.

This clone was detected only once. Other DNA sequences within the sample encode an identical CDR3. The V and J genes are TRBV9 and TRBJ2-3; D is unresolved. Between the trimmed V and J ends, which lost 0 bases and 3 bases, there was a span of 8 bases. The length of the CDR3 is 14 residues. The germline gives CDR1 SGDLS, CDR2 YYNGEE. The DNA of the CDR3 is TGTGCCAGCAGCGTAGTCCCCGGGACAGATACGCAGTATTTT. The encoded protein is CASSVVPGTDTQYF.

This chain connects TRBV7-3 to TRBJ2-1; 12 bases agree with TRBD2. In germline, CDR1 is SGHTA, CDR2 FQGTGA. V lost 3 bases, J lost 15 bases, and 12 bases stayed unmatched. This CDR3 contains 15 residues. The CDR3 DNA follows: TGTGCCAGCAGCTTGGGGACTAGCGGGCCGGTAAGCATGTTCTTC. Its protein is CASSLGTSGPVSMFF.

J is TRBJ1-2 and V is TRBV2; 8 nucleotides align to TRBD1. The CDR3 covers 15 residues. Germline V CDR1 and CDR2: SNHLY, FYNNEI. The trim removed 4 bases at V and 0 bases at J, leaving 4 bases unmatched. CDR3 protein: CASSARQGPNYGYTF. DNA of the CDR3: TGTGCCAGCAGTGCCAGACAGGGGCCTAACTATGGCTACACCTTC.